This is a list of T cell receptor beta chains from one sample in a study of Ad26.COV2.S vaccination and SARS-CoV-2 variants. Sequencing was performed with immunoSEQ multiplex PCR; in TCRdb, only in-frame clones are kept and a portion is missing. Of roughly 680,000 clones listed, around 92% are singletons. The sequences come from peripheral blood, collected in a trial of Ad26.COV2.S vaccine versus placebo. The receptors stem from a person between 18 and 60 years old who received the Ad26.COV2.S COVID-19 vaccine or a placebo. Each CDR3 is given with its conserved first and last residue. D genes are given only for firm matches. Not every row has a clone size; where given, it reads once, few, many or a size class.

>TRBV6-2/TRBV6-3|-|-|TRBJ1-5
CASSPSGYSNQPQHF
TGTGCCAGCAGTCCCTCTGGGTACAGCAATCAGCCCCAGCATTTT
>TRBV2|-|-|TRBJ1-3
CASRGGLSGNTIYF
TGTGCCAGCAGGGGAGGTCTCTCTGGAAACACCATATATTTT
>TRBV4-1|-|-|TRBJ1-1
CASSQGSGLQGTEAFF
TGCGCCAGCAGCCAAGGGTCTGGGCTCCAGGGCACTGAAGCTTTCTTT
>TRBV6-5|few|-|TRBJ1-3
CASSYSSGASGNTIYF
TGTGCCAGCAGTTACTCCTCGGGGGCTAGTGGAAACACCATATATTTT
>TRBV24-1|-|TRBD1|TRBJ2-1
CATSDDHFRDRENEQFF
TGTGCCACCAGTGATGATCACTTCCGGGACAGGGAGAATGAGCAGTTCTTC
>TRBV18|-|-|TRBJ2-1
CASSPNSVSDEQFF
TGTGCCAGCTCACCGAACTCGGTTTCGGATGAGCAGTTCTTC
>TRBV24-1|once|-|TRBJ2-2
CATSGAHTGELFF
TGTGCCACCAGTGGGGCTCACACCGGGGAGCTGTTTTTT
>TRBV18|few|TRBD1|TRBJ1-1
CASSPRIKGARDTEAFF
TGTGCCAGCTCACCGAGGATAAAGGGGGCTAGGGACACTGAAGCTTTCTTT
>TRBV6-2/TRBV6-3|-|-|TRBJ2-7
CASSGEDRPAYEQYF
TGTGCCAGCAGTGGGGAGGACAGGCCAGCCTACGAGCAGTACTTC
>TRBV6-5|-|-|TRBJ2-5
CASSPGDRNQETQYF
TGTGCCAGCAGCCCCGGGGATCGGAATCAAGAGACCCAGTACTTC
>TRBV7-3|-|TRBD2|TRBJ2-1
CASSLPQRGAPTPEQFF
TGTGCCAGCAGCTTACCCCAGCGGGGTGCACCAACACCAGAGCAGTTCTTC
>TRBV10-3|-|TRBD1|TRBJ1-6
CAIRTTGEGSPLHF
TGTGCCATCAGGACGACAGGGGAAGGCTCACCCCTCCACTTT
>TRBV19|few|-|TRBJ2-7
CASSILSVGGEQYF
TGTGCCAGTAGTATCCTAAGCGTTGGGGGCGAGCAGTACTTC
>TRBV7-2|once|-|TRBJ1-2
CASSLLYFPANYGYTF
TGTGCCAGCAGCTTATTGTATTTTCCGGCTAACTATGGCTACACCTTC
>TRBV7-9|-|-|TRBJ1-4
CASSQTGLNEKLFF
TGTGCCAGCAGCCAGACAGGCCTTAATGAAAAACTGTTTTTT
>TRBV3-1/TRBV3-2|-|-|TRBJ2-3
CASTHRGGTDTQYF
TGTGCCAGCACCCATCGAGGGGGGACAGATACGCAGTATTTT
>TRBV6-5|-|-|TRBJ1-2
CASSYWGYGYTF
TGTGCCAGCAGTTATTGGGGGTATGGCTACACCTTC
>TRBV24-1|once|-|TRBJ1-2
CATSDPRRESYGYTF
TGTGCCACCAGTGATCCCAGACGGGAGAGCTATGGCTACACCTTC
>TRBV7-6|-|-|TRBJ2-7
CASSFRLAYEQYF
TGTGCCAGCAGCTTCCGACTGGCCTACGAGCAGTACTTC
>TRBV7-9|-|-|TRBJ2-3
CASSPTGLGTDTQYF
TGTGCCAGCAGTCCAACGGGGTTGGGCACAGATACGCAGTATTTT
>TRBV10-1|-|TRBD1|TRBJ2-6
CASSGTGTGANVLTF
TGCGCCAGCAGTGGGACAGGGACTGGGGCCAACGTCCTGACTTTC
>TRBV19|once|-|TRBJ1-2
CASPGPSEAYGYTF
TGTGCCAGCCCCGGGCCCAGTGAAGCATATGGCTACACCTTC
>TRBV4-1|-|TRBD2|TRBJ2-1
CASSQLQAGGRDEQFF
TGCGCCAGCAGCCAGCTGCAAGCGGGGGGACGGGATGAGCAGTTCTTC
>TRBV30|-|-|TRBJ1-3
CAWTGYSGNTIYF
TGTGCCTGGACAGGTTATTCTGGAAACACCATATATTTT
>TRBV11-3|once|TRBD1|TRBJ2-7
CASSKDRGNEQYF
TGTGCCAGCAGCAAGGACAGGGGGAACGAGCAGTACTTC
>TRBV24-1|-|-|TRBJ1-2
CATSRDANYGYTF
TGTGCCACCAGCAGGGACGCTAACTATGGCTACACCTTC
>TRBV19|-|-|TRBJ2-7
CASSIDGSVRWQYF
TGTGCCAGTAGTATAGATGGGTCCGTGAGGTGGCAGTACTTC
>TRBV6-6|-|-|TRBJ1-2
CASSPRGAEGYGYTF
TGTGCCAGCAGTCCCCGAGGGGCTGAGGGCTATGGCTACACCTTC
>TRBV4-3|-|-|TRBJ2-7
CASSQETRGSYEQYF
TGCGCCAGCAGCCAAGAAACTAGGGGATCCTACGAGCAGTACTTC
>TRBV30|-|TRBD2|TRBJ2-1
CALERMLAGVRSNEQFF
TGTGCCCTGGAGCGTATGTTAGCGGGAGTCAGGTCCAATGAGCAGTTCTTC
>TRBV25-1|-|TRBD1|TRBJ1-6
CASSGQGYRSPLHF
TGTGCCAGCAGTGGACAGGGGTATCGGTCACCCCTCCACTTT
>TRBV2|once|TRBD1|TRBJ1-6
CASKGQGAVDSPLHF
TGTGCCAGCAAGGGACAGGGGGCCGTGGATTCACCCCTCCACTTT
>TRBV6-5|-|-|TRBJ2-7
CASSSSGWRGPYEQYF
TGTGCCAGCAGTTCCTCAGGGTGGAGGGGACCCTACGAGCAGTACTTC
>TRBV2|-|-|TRBJ1-4
CASSERAATNEKLFF
TGTGCCAGCAGTGAAAGGGCAGCTACAAATGAAAAACTGTTTTTT
>TRBV10-2|-|-|TRBJ1-1
CASSERQVVGMNTEAFF
TGCGCCAGCAGTGAAAGGCAGGTGGTTGGAATGAACACTGAAGCTTTCTTT
>TRBV5-1|-|-|TRBJ2-2
CASSLEVNTGELFF
TGCGCCAGCAGCTTGGAGGTAAACACCGGGGAGCTGTTTTTT
>TRBV6-6|-|-|TRBJ2-6
CASSLSSSGANVLTF
TGTGCCAGCAGCCTTAGTTCATCTGGGGCCAACGTCCTGACTTTC
>TRBV14|-|-|TRBJ1-6
CASSQDSGGWSSPLHF
TGTGCCAGCAGCCAAGATTCGGGGGGATGGAGTTCACCCCTCCACTTT
>TRBV11-2|-|TRBD1|TRBJ1-1
CASSSSTGVNTEAFF
TGTGCCAGCAGCTCGTCTACAGGGGTGAACACTGAAGCTTTCTTT
>TRBV11-2|-|-|TRBJ2-2
CASSPVRGMATGELFF
TGTGCCAGCAGCCCGGTACGAGGGATGGCGACCGGGGAGCTGTTTTTT
>TRBV24-1|-|-|TRBJ2-2
CATSFRDTGELFF
TGTGCCACCAGTTTCAGGGACACCGGGGAGCTGTTTTTT
>TRBV4-2|-|-|TRBJ2-5
CASRPGVGETQYF
TGTGCCAGCAGGCCAGGGGTCGGGGAGACCCAGTACTTC